This TCR beta chain was identified in a study of OX40 agonist ivuxolimab in advanced cancers. Broader study findings: Normalized T-cell clonal expansion was also low in some nonresponders. Expanded clones tended on average to be more numerous among CD8+ T cells than CD4+. Expanded peripheral T cells had an undetermined antigen specificity. Blood T cells, both CD4+ and CD8+, expanded clonally by week 6 at 0.1 to 3.0 mg/kg.

Germline assignment: CDR1 LNHNV and CDR2 YYDKDF (reference sequence). Between the trimmed V and J ends, which lost 0 bases and 5 bases, there was a span of 11 bases. The length of the CDR3 is 15 residues. Clones were sequenced by immunoSEQ multiplex PCR, and TCRdb holds only the in-frame ones, with some missing. The sample carries 38,000 or so clones, 89% recorded once. Turning to this clone: Its matching antigen is unknown.

The sample here was CD4+ or CD8+ T cells sorted from blood, taken in a trial of the OX40 agonist ivuxolimab. This receptor was obtained from an adult with an advanced solid tumor such as melanoma, head and neck, liver or kidney cancer. The chain has TRBV15 and TRBJ1-5; no clear D gene. The CDR3 DNA is TGTGCCACCAGCAGAGATCAGTCCCCTTATCAGCCCCAGCATTTT. Protein sequence: CATSRDQSPYQPQHF.